Reported below is one T cell receptor (beta chain). Here immunoSEQ multiplex PCR was the method, and the copy in TCRdb shows in-frame clones only, minus some. The data hold 20,000 to 25,000 clones, with approximately 80% observed a single time. Time point described: baseline pretreatment blood. Treatment: 15 Gy SBRT to primary tumor, nephrectomy 4 weeks later. The data derive from a study of radiation and T cells in renal cell carcinoma. Study as a whole: Nephrectomy followed 15 Gy stereotactic body radiation by 4 weeks.

Trimming took off 10 bases at V and 9 bases at J, with 18 bases between the two ends. The CDR3 has 12 residues. Per the germline V gene, CDR1 is MRHNA and CDR2 is SNTAGT. The starting material was blood, obtained from a patient whose treatment included radiotherapy and nephrectomy. The chain couples TRBV6-4 to TRBJ1-2; D ambiguous. This sequence originates from a man aged 55-75 years with renal cell carcinoma. The CDR3 region is CATIGPRMSYTF. The CDR3 coding sequence is TGTGCCACCATCGGGCCACGTATGAGCTACACCTTC.